This TCR beta chain is from a study of T-cell memory formation after mild COVID-19. In the study overall: Clustering of TCRs was largely donor specific.

TCRdb re-called the 5' RACE reads through MiXCR, storing one row per CDR3 protein. The sample includes roughly 450,000 distinct CDR3 sequences, 15% to 20% of them seen just once. Note on this clonotype: Its target is not known.

Study observations and caveats: Among contracting clones, CD4+ were mainly CM/EM and CD8+ enriched in EMRA.

This clonotype was obtained from a young man who had mild COVID-19 (a few samples of this study predate the infection). Cell type and time point are not known. Sequencing was carried out using PBMCs or a T cell subset sorted from them (not recorded which).

Written as DNA, the CDR3 is TGCAGCGTTGAACTAGCGGGAGTTTATACGCAGTATTTT. This sequence encodes CSVELAGVYTQYF. The chain carries TRBV29-1 and TRBJ2-3; 10 nucleotides agree with TRBD2. The CDR3 extends over 13 amino acids. Germline CDR1 is SQVTM and CDR2 is ANQGSEA. V was pared by 2 bases and J by 7 bases, with 3 bases of the junction left unmatched.